This T cell receptor (beta chain) was profiled in a study of cytomegalovirus exposure and HLA in healthy donors. Study context: T cells numbering around 190 million yielded 95 million to 140 million unique TCR beta sequences in an earlier analysis. Clustering assigned approximately 79% of the roughly 400 genotyped donors to the Caucasian-associated ancestry cluster. General study points: Clonal expansion, a later analysis showed, was greater in HLA-associated TCR beta chains than in equally common others. Diagnosis of cytomegalovirus status made by the classifier reportedly showed high specificity and sensitivity.

This CDR3 region has 14 residues. Germline V lookup: CDR1 SNHLY, CDR2 FYNNEI. The PCR used 60 Vbeta and 13 Jbeta primers. Assay used: immunoSEQ multiplex PCR; TCRdb lists only in-frame clones, some missing. The repertoire includes approximately 150,000 clones, around 80% of them detected once, and roughly 3.2% sits in the top ten. As for this clone: Its cognate antigen is unknown.

The sequenced material came from PBMCs. This rearrangement joins TRBV2 to TRBJ2-2; 8 bases agree with TRBD1. The TCR comes from a man between 18 and 29 years old in good health and CMV-seropositive. For the CDR3, the DNA is TGTGCAACGGGGAAACAGGGGGGTACCGGGGAGCTGTTTTTT. This gives the protein CATGKQGGTGELFF.